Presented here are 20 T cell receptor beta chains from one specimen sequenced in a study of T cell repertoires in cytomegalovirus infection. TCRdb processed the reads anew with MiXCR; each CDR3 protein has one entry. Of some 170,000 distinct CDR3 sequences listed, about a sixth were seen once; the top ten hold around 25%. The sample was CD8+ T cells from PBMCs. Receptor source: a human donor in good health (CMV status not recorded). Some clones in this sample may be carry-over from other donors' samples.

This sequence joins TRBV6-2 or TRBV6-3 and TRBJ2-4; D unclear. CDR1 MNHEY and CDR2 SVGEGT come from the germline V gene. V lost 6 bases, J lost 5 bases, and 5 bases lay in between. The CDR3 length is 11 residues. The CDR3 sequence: CASRTENIQYF. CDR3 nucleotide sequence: TGTGCCAGCAGGACTGAAAACATTCAGTACTTC.

This CDR3 reads CATSDPDSTWPETQYF. The DNA of the CDR3 is TGTGCCACCAGTGACCCGGACTCTACCTGGCCCGAGACCCAGTACTTC. V usage is TRBV24-1 and J usage is TRBJ2-5, with D maybe TRBD2 (5 bases). The CDR3 runs to 16 residues. Germline CDR1 KGHDR, CDR2 SFDVKD. Trimming left V 4 bases short and J 5 bases short, with 19 bases between.

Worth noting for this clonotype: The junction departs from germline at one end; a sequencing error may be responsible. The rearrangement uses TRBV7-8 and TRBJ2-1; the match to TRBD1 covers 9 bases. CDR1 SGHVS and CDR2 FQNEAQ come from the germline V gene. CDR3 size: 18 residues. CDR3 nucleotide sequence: TGTGCCAGCAGCACCGTCCCGGGACAGGGAACAACGTACAATGAGCAGTTGTTC. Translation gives CASSTVPGQGTTYNEQLF.

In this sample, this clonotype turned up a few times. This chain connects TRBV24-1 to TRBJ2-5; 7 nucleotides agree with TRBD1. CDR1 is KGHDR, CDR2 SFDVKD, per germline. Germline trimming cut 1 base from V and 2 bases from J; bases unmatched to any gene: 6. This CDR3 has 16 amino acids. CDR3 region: CATSDFDSGQQETQYF. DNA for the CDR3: TGTGCCACCAGTGATTTCGATTCGGGACAGCAAGAGACCCAGTACTTC.

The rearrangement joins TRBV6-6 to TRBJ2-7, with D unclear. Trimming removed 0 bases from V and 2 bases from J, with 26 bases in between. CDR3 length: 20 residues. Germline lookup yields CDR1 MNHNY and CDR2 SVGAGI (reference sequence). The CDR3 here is CASSYSRTVPTDGVTYEQYF. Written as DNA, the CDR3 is TGTGCCAGCAGTTACTCTCGCACAGTTCCGACCGACGGTGTTACCTACGAGCAGTACTTC.

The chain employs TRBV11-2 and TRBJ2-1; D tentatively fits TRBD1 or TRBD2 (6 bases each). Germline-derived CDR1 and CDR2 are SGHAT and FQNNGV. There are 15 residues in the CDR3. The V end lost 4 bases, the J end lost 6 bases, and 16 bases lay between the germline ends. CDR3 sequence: CASSSRGDLPNEQFF. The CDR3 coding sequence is TGTGCCAGCAGCTCTAGGGGGGACCTTCCCAATGAGCAGTTCTTC.

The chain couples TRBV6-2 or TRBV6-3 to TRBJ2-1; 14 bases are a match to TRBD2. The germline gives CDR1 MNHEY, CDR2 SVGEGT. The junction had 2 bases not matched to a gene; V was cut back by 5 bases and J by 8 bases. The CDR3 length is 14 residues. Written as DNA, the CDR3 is TGTGCCAGCAGTGGACTAGCGGGGGGCTATGAGCAGTTCTTC. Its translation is CASSGLAGGYEQFF.

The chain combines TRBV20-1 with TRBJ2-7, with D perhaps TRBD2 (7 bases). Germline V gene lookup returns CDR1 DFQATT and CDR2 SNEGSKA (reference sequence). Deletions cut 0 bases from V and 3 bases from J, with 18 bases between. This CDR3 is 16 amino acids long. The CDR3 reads CSARDQAGAKIYEQYF. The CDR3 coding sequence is TGCAGTGCTAGAGATCAGGCGGGGGCGAAAATCTACGAGCAGTACTTC.

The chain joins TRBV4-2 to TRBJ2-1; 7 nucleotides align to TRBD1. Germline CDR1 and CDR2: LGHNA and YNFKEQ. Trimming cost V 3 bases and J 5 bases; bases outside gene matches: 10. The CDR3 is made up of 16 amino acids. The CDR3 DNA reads TGTGCCAGCAGCCAGATAGACAGGGAGTTTGACAATGAGCAGTTCTTC. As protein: CASSQIDREFDNEQFF.

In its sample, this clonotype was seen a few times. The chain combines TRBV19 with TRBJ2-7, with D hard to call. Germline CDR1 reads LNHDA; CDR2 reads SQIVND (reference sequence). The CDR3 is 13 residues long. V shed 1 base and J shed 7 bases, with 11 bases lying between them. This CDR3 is CASSIGHGGEQYF. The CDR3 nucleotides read TGTGCCAGTAGTATAGGACACGGTGGTGAGCAGTACTTC.

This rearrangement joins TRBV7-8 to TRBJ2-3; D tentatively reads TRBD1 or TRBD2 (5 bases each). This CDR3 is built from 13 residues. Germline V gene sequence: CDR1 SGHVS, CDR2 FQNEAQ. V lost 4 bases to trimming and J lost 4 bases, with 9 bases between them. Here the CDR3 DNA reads TGTGCCAGCAGCTCGGGACCCCCAGATACGCAGTATTTT. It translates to CASSSGPPDTQYF.

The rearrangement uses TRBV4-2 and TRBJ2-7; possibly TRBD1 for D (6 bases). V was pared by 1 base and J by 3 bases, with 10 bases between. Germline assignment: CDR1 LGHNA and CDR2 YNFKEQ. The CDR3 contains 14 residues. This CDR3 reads CASSQGRGGYEQYF. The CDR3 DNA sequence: TGTGCCAGCAGCCAAGGGAGAGGGGGCTACGAGCAGTACTTC.

The CDR3 DNA follows: TGTGCCAGCAGTTACGACAGAGACTACGAGCAGTACTTC. Translation gives CASSYDRDYEQYF. V usage is TRBV6-5 and J usage is TRBJ2-7; D may be TRBD1 (5 bases). Deletions cut 2 bases from V and 3 bases from J, with 8 bases between. CDR1 and CDR2 (germline): MNHEY, SVGAGI. The CDR3 is 13 amino acids.

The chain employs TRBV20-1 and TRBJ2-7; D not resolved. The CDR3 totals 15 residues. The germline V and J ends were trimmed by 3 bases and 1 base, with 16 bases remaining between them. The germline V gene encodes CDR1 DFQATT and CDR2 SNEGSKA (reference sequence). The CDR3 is CSASSSEETSYEQYF. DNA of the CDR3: TGCAGTGCTAGTTCGTCAGAAGAGACTTCCTACGAGCAGTACTTC.

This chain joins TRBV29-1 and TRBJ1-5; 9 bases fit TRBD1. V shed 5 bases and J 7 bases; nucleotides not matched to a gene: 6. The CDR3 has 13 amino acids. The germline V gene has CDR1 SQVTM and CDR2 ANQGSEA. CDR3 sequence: CSVQGQGSQPQHF. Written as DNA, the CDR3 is TGCAGCGTTCAGGGACAGGGCTCCCAGCCCCAGCATTTT.

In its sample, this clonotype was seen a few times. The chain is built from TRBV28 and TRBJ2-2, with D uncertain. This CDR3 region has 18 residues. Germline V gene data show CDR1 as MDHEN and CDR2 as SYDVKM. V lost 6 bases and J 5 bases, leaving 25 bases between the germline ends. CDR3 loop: CASRTLVVSRKETGELFF. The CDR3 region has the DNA TGTGCCAGCAGAACTCTAGTAGTTTCCAGGAAGGAAACCGGGGAGCTGTTTTTT.

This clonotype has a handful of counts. The CDR3 sequence is CAIAGGDGYTF. CDR3 bases: TGTGCCATTGCGGGTGGGGATGGCTACACCTTC. The chain carries TRBV7-6 and TRBJ1-2; D unresolved. This CDR3 comprises 11 residues. The ends were cut back, 10 bases at V and 6 bases at J, with 12 bases in the middle. Germline CDR1 SGHVS, CDR2 FNYEAQ.

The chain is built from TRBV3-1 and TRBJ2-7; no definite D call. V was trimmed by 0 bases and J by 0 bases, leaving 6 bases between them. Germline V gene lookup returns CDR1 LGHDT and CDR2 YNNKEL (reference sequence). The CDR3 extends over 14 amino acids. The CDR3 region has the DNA TGTGCCAGCAGCCAAGAGGTCCTCTCCTACGAGCAGTACTTC. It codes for CASSQEVLSYEQYF.

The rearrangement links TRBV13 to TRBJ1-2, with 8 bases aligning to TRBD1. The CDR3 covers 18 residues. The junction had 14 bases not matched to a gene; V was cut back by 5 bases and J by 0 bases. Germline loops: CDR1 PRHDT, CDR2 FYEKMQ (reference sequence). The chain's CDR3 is CASSPQPGTGSPNYGYTF. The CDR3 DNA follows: TGTGCCAGCAGCCCCCAACCCGGGACAGGAAGCCCTAACTATGGCTACACCTTC.

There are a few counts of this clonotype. In DNA form, the CDR3 reads TGCAGTGCTAGAGGGACAGGGGGCGGCGAGACCCAGTACTTC. The encoded protein is CSARGTGGGETQYF. The chain combines TRBV20-1 with TRBJ2-5, with TRBD1 matching 11 bases. CDR3 length: 14 residues. The V segment lost 1 base and the J segment 5 bases; nucleotides outside the gene matches: 3. Germline V gene data show CDR1 as DFQATT and CDR2 as SNEGSKA (reference sequence).